This TCR beta chain appears in the sequencing data of a study of blood T cells in healthy people across ages. The CDR3 runs to 13 residues. V was clipped by 1 base and J by 4 bases, with 7 bases between them. Looked up from germline, CDR1 is SGHVS and CDR2 is FNYEAQ. A second PCR, run for roughly 7 to 11 cycles, used a sample-barcoded 5' primer plus a J-beta primer mix. TCRdb re-analysed the 5' RACE reads in MiXCR, keeping a single row per CDR3 protein. The table has some 1.8 million distinct CDR3 sequences, 30% to 40% seen once. The rearrangement links TRBV7-6 to TRBJ1-1; the D is unclear. This TCR derives from a human donor in good health. The sample consisted of blood. CDR3 DNA: TGTGCCAGCAGCTTAGACTTCGCCACTGAAGCTTTCTTT. Translation gives CASSLDFATEAFF.